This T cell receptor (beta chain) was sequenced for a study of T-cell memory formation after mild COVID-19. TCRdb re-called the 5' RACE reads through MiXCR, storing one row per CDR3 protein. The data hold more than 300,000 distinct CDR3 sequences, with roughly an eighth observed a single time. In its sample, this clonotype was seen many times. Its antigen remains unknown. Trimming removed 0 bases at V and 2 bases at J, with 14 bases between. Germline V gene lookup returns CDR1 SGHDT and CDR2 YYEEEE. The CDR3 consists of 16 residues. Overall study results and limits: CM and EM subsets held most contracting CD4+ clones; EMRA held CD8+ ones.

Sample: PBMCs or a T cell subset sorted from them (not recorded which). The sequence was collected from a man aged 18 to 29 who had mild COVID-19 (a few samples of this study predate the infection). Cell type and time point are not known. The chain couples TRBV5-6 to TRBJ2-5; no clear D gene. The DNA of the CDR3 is TGTGCCAGCAGCTTGGGGAATTTCCCCCTTCAAGAGACCCAGTACTTC. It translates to CASSLGNFPLQETQYF.